The 5 T cell receptor beta chains given below trace back to one sample, sequenced in a study of response to subunit inactivated influenza vaccine. In TCRdb, the RT-PCR reads were re-called with MiXCR into one record per CDR3 protein. The sample gives about 570,000 distinct CDR3 sequences, about 11% of which show up once; about 10% is in the top ten. A further study also used this sample, focusing on T cells expressing NK-cell markers. That report adds: Template switching by 5'RACE with UMIs generated the TCR beta cDNA.

Material: PBMCs from blood, obtained on the day of vaccination. The receptors here all came from a man aged 45 to 65 who received an inactivated influenza vaccine.

The DNA for the CDR3 is TGTGCCAGCAGCTCCCGGGGCTACGCGAGCGTCCTGACTTTC. Translated: CASSSRGYASVLTF. The chain couples TRBV13 to TRBJ2-6; D tentatively reads TRBD1 or TRBD2 (5 bases each). Trimming left V 4 bases short and J 12 bases short, with 16 bases between. The CDR3 length is 14 residues. In germline, CDR1 is PRHDT, CDR2 FYEKMQ (reference sequence).

This clonotype has a handful of counts. The chain links TRBV24-1 to TRBJ2-3; D might be TRBD1 (7 bases). V lost 10 bases to trimming and J lost 4 bases, with 26 bases between them. The CDR3 has 17 residues. The germline CDR1 and CDR2 sequences are KGHDR and SFDVKD. DNA of the CDR3: TGTGCCACGGAAGGCATGCGGGACAGCAAAAATCCAGATACGCAGTATTTT. Protein product: CATEGMRDSKNPDTQYF.

This sequence joins TRBV18 and TRBJ2-5; the match to TRBD2 covers 7 bases. Germline CDR1 is KGHSH and CDR2 is LQKENI. V shed 3 bases and J 2 bases; nucleotides not matched to a gene: 6. CDR3 size: 15 residues. The CDR3 sequence is CASSPRGGSQETQYF. CDR3 DNA: TGTGCCAGCTCACCTCGGGGCGGGAGTCAAGAGACCCAGTACTTC.

This clonotype was observed at least ten times. The chain couples TRBV5-6 to TRBJ2-2, with D maybe TRBD2 (6 bases). Deletions cut 6 bases from V and 7 bases from J, with 13 bases between. Germline loops: CDR1 SGHDT, CDR2 YYEEEE. The CDR3 length is 13 residues. CDR3 protein: CASTVVRGGELFF. In DNA, the CDR3 is TGTGCCAGCACCGTAGTGCGGGGCGGGGAGCTGTTTTTT.

This clonotype occurred a few times. The V call is TRBV6-1, the J call TRBJ2-3; no reliable D call. With 6 bases removed from V and 4 bases from J, the gap between germline ends came to 14 bases. This CDR3 is built from 14 residues. Germline values: CDR1 MNHNS, CDR2 SASEGT. The CDR3 sequence: CASRVGSSADTQYF. In nucleotides, the CDR3 is TGTGCCAGCAGGGTAGGGTCGTCCGCAGATACGCAGTATTTT.